This is a list of T cell receptor beta chains from one sample in a study of long-term antiretroviral therapy in people with HIV. Sequenced by immunoSEQ multiplex PCR; TCRdb stores in-frame clones only, minus some. The sample carries 30,000 to 35,000 clones, roughly 80% recorded once. Material: unsorted PBMCs, obtained 1.9 years after starting antiretroviral therapy. These receptors were collected from a man aged 18 to 30 with HIV. Each CDR3 is given with its conserved first and last residue. D genes are given only for firm matches. Expanded clones get a size class; other rows say once, few or many, or leave the size out.

clone size,J gene,CDR3 length,D gene,V gene,CDR3 DNA,CDR3 protein
.,TRBJ1-3,15,.,TRBV27,TGTGCCAGCAGTGACTACCTCGGGTTCGGAAACACCATATATTTT,CASSDYLGFGNTIYF
.,TRBJ2-3,12,.,TRBV5-1,TGCGCCAGCAGCTTGGCCGTAGATACGCAGTATTTT,CASSLAVDTQYF
once,TRBJ1-2,11,.,TRBV28,TGTGCCAGCAGTTCCAGGTGGAGCTACACCTTC,CASSSRWSYTF
.,TRBJ2-3,18,TRBD1,TRBV18,TGTGCCAGCTCTTCCGGACAGGGCCCTAGAAGAGCCGCAGATACGCAGTATTTT,CASSSGQGPRRAADTQYF
.,TRBJ1-2,18,.,TRBV19,TGTGCCAGTAGTATCAGAAGGGGTCGCGGAGGGATAAACTATGGCTACACCTTC,CASSIRRGRGGINYGYTF
.,TRBJ2-1,11,.,TRBV5-4,TGTGCCAGCAGCTTGATGAATGAGCAGTTCTTC,CASSLMNEQFF
.,TRBJ2-5,15,.,TRBV5-1,TGCGCCAGCAGCGCAACAGACTACTCCCAAGAGACCCAGTACTTC,CASSATDYSQETQYF
once,TRBJ2-2,14,.,TRBV6-5,TGTGCCAGCAGTTATAGTAGGTGGACCGGGGAGCTGTTTTTT,CASSYSRWTGELFF
.,TRBJ2-3,17,TRBD2,TRBV5-5,TGTGCCAGCAGCTTTACCGGATTGGCGGGGGTCACAGATACGCAGTATTTT,CASSFTGLAGVTDTQYF
.,TRBJ1-1,16,TRBD1,TRBV11-2,TGTGCCAGCAGCCTATCTTCGACAGGGGGGGACACTGAAGCTTTCTTT,CASSLSSTGGDTEAFF
.,TRBJ1-1,15,.,TRBV2,TGTGCCACTAAGGGTCGGGGGCGCATGAACACTGAAGCTTTCTTT,CATKGRGRMNTEAFF
.,TRBJ2-1,15,TRBD2,TRBV7-3,TGTGCCAGCAGCGTAGCGGGGGGAGACCGCACGGAGCAGTTCTTC,CASSVAGGDRTEQFF
.,TRBJ2-1,16,TRBD2,TRBV5-1,TGCGCCAGCAGCCCGGGATGGGGGGGAGCTACCAATGAGCAGTTCTTC,CASSPGWGGATNEQFF
.,TRBJ2-7,13,TRBD1,TRBV5-1,TGCGCCAGCAGCCCCGACAGGGTCTCCGAGCAGTACTTC,CASSPDRVSEQYF
once,TRBJ1-1,13,.,TRBV7-9,TGTGCCAGCAACAAAGACTCGGGGACTAGGGCTTTCTTT,CASNKDSGTRAFF
.,TRBJ1-1,16,TRBD1,TRBV27,TGTGCCAGCGGAAGCACAGGGGGCTACTGGGACACTGAAGCTTTCTTT,CASGSTGGYWDTEAFF
.,TRBJ2-3,17,TRBD1,TRBV7-7,TGTGCTAGCAGCTTAAGGTCCCCGGGACAGGGATCAGATACGCAGTATTTT,CASSLRSPGQGSDTQYF
.,TRBJ1-1,14,.,TRBV7-8,TGTGCCAGCAGCCAAGGGGCGCCCAACACTGAAGCTTTCTTT,CASSQGAPNTEAFF
once,TRBJ1-1,17,.,TRBV19,TGTGCCAGTAGTATAGTCGGGCAGGGGCGGCTGAACACTGAAGCTTTCTTT,CASSIVGQGRLNTEAFF
.,TRBJ2-5,15,.,TRBV7-8,TGTGCCAGCAGCTCAAAAACCCACCCGGTGGAGACCCAGTACTTC,CASSSKTHPVETQYF
.,TRBJ1-4,14,.,TRBV7-2,TGTGCCAGCAGCGTCGGGGGGCATAATGAAAAACTGTTTTTT,CASSVGGHNEKLFF
.,TRBJ2-3,16,.,TRBV25-1,TGTGCCAGCAGTAAGCCCCTGACAGAGACCACAGATACGCAGTATTTT,CASSKPLTETTDTQYF
.,TRBJ2-5,11,.,TRBV7-9,TGTGCCAGCAGCTTACAAGAGACCCAGTACTTC,CASSLQETQYF
.,TRBJ1-5,13,.,TRBV6-4,TGTGCCAGCAGTCTCGACATTAATCAGCCCCAGCATTTT,CASSLDINQPQHF
.,TRBJ1-3,14,.,TRBV18,TGTGCCAGCTCACCGCGAGAGTCTGGAAACACCATATATTTT,CASSPRESGNTIYF
once,TRBJ2-7,16,TRBD1,TRBV29-1,TGCAGCGTTGAAGATCTCTCATGGACAGGGCTATCGGGGCAGTACTTC,CSVEDLSWTGLSGQYF
.,TRBJ2-2,15,.,TRBV28,TGTGCCAGCACCCCCCGTACTAGCTGGACCGGGGAGCTGTTTTTT,CASTPRTSWTGELFF
.,TRBJ2-2,15,TRBD2,TRBV27,TGTGCCAGCAGTTTTAGCGGGGGTTACACCGGGGAGCTGTTTTTT,CASSFSGGYTGELFF
.,TRBJ2-2,18,TRBD2,TRBV10-3,TGTGCCATCAGTGAGTGGACAGCGGGGGGCCCTAACACCGGGGAGCTGTTTTTT,CAISEWTAGGPNTGELFF
.,TRBJ2-3,17,TRBD2,TRBV15,TGTGCCACCAGCAGAGCCCGCGGCGGGGGGGCTGCAGATACGCAGTATTTT,CATSRARGGGAADTQYF
.,TRBJ1-1,12,TRBD1,TRBV30,TGTGCCTGGAAACCGACAGGGGGCGAAGCTTTCTTT,CAWKPTGGEAFF
.,TRBJ1-1,16,TRBD1,TRBV7-2,TGTGCCAGCAGCTTACAGACAGGGATTGTAGGCACTGAAGCTTTCTTT,CASSLQTGIVGTEAFF
once,TRBJ2-5,16,.,TRBV6-5,TGTGCCAGCAGTTACTCTCAGCCGGGGTTCCAAGAGACCCAGTACTTC,CASSYSQPGFQETQYF
.,TRBJ1-4,14,.,TRBV27,TGTGCCAGCAGTTTAATTCCTGAAAATGAAAAACTGTTTTTT,CASSLIPENEKLFF
.,TRBJ1-4,15,.,TRBV10-3,TGTGCCATCAGTGAGGAGTCGCGGGGAAATGAAAAACTGTTTTTT,CAISEESRGNEKLFF
.,TRBJ2-7,14,TRBD1,TRBV10-3,TGTGCCATCTCAGGGGACAGGGGGTCGGACGAGCAGTACTTC,CAISGDRGSDEQYF
.,TRBJ1-5,16,TRBD1,TRBV6-1,TGTGCCAGCAGTGAACACGGACAGGGTAACAATCAGCCCCAGCATTTT,CASSEHGQGNNQPQHF
.,TRBJ2-1,13,.,TRBV11-3,TGTGCCAGCAGCCGGGACCATTACAATGAGCAGTTCTTC,CASSRDHYNEQFF
few,TRBJ1-6,16,.,TRBV5-1,TGCGCCAGCCGCGGCAGGTCGGGGACTGATAATTCACCCCTCCACTTT,CASRGRSGTDNSPLHF
.,TRBJ2-5,14,.,TRBV6-6,TGTGCCAGCACGTTCACTGAACCTCAAGAGACCCAGTACTTC,CASTFTEPQETQYF